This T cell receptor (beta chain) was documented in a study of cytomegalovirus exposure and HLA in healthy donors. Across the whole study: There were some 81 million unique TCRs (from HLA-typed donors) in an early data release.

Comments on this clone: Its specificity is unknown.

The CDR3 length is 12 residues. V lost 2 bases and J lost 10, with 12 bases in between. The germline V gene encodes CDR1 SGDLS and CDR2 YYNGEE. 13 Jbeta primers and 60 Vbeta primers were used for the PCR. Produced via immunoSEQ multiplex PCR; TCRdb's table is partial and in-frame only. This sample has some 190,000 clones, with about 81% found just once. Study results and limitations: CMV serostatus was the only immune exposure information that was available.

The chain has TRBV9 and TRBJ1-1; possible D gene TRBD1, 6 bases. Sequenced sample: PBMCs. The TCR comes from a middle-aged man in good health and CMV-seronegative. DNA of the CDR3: TGTGCCAGCAGCGTGGGGGCCCGCCCAGCTTTCTTT. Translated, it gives CASSVGARPAFF. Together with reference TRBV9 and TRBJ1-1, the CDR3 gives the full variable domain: DSGVTQTPKHLITATGQRVTLRCSPRSGDLSVYWYQQSLDQGLQFLIQYYNGEERAKGNILERFSAQQFPDLHSELNLSSLELGDSALYFCASSVGARPAFFGQGTRLTVV.